The 12 T cell receptor beta chains reported below all come from one sample, sequenced in a study of shared clonotypes between healthy human individuals. Profiling relied on immunoSEQ multiplex PCR, and the TCRdb table lists in-frame clones only, not all of them. Altogether some 580,000 clones are present, around 97% being singletons, with the ten largest covering 0.057%. The material sequenced was naive CD4+ T cells sorted from blood. Subset noted: CD45RA+ positively selected. All receptors come from a woman aged 30 to 39 in good health.

This clone appeared once. The genes are TRBV28 and TRBJ1-2; unclear D gene. Trimming left V 4 bases short and J 4 bases short, with 16 bases between. The germline gives CDR1 MDHEN, CDR2 SYDVKM. This CDR3 spans 15 amino acids. The CDR3 loop is CASSSQSTEGYGYTF. CDR3 in DNA: TGTGCCAGCAGTTCTCAGTCAACGGAAGGCTATGGCTACACCTTC.

This clone was seen just once. This chain links TRBV4-1 with TRBJ1-5, with 8 bases that match TRBD1. Germline V gene lookup returns CDR1 MGHRA and CDR2 YSYEKL. The CDR3 runs to 16 residues. Losses at the gene ends were 3 bases for V and 3 bases for J; bases not matched to a gene: 7. CDR3 DNA sequence: TGCGCCAGCAGCCAGACCGGGACAGGTAACAATCAGCCCCAGCATTTT. Translating gives CASSQTGTGNNQPQHF.

The rearrangement links TRBV18 to TRBJ1-4; no clear D gene. This CDR3 spans 16 amino acids. CDR1 is KGHSH, CDR2 LQKENI, per germline. The ends were cut back, 1 base at V and 0 bases at J, with 9 bases in the middle. In nucleotides, the CDR3 is TGTGCCAGCTCACCACAGCAGAGAGCAACTAATGAAAAACTGTTTTTT. Encoded protein: CASSPQQRATNEKLFF.

The chain uses TRBV7-9 and TRBJ2-7; 7 nucleotides line up with TRBD1. With V trimmed by 1 base and J by 6 bases, 9 bases remained unmatched. The CDR3 sequence is 15 residues long. Germline loops: CDR1 SEHNR, CDR2 FQNEAQ (reference sequence). The CDR3 region has the DNA TGTGCCAGCAGCTTAGGTTCGGCAGGGGGTAGCGAGCAGTACTTC. This codes for CASSLGSAGGSEQYF.

The genes are TRBV2 and TRBJ2-1; TRBD1 or TRBD2 may be the D gene (5 bases each). The germline V gene encodes CDR1 SNHLY and CDR2 FYNNEI. V lost 3 bases and J lost 9, with 15 bases in between. The CDR3 covers 14 residues. The CDR3, as DNA: TGTGCCAGCAGTGACCCAGTGGGACCCATTGAGCAGTTCTTC. Its translation: CASSDPVGPIEQFF.

The chain links TRBV30 to TRBJ2-1; no clear D gene. Trimming removed 3 bases from V and 10 bases from J, with 10 bases in between. Germline values: CDR1 GTSNPN, CDR2 SVGIG (reference sequence). CDR3 size: 11 residues. In DNA, the CDR3 is TGTGCCTGGAGCTCCCAGTTGGAGCAGTTCTTC. As protein: CAWSSQLEQFF.

The chain employs TRBV10-2 and TRBJ2-7; 7 bases align to TRBD1. This CDR3 has 16 residues. The germline CDR1 and CDR2 sequences are WSHSY and SAAADI. Trimming removed 10 bases from V and 2 bases from J; junction bases left unmatched: 17. The CDR3 is CATARRADRAAYEQYF. The DNA of the CDR3 is TGCGCCACAGCAAGGCGGGCCGACAGGGCGGCCTACGAGCAGTACTTC.

This chain joins TRBV7-2 and TRBJ2-5; D perhaps matches TRBD1 (5 bases). CDR3 length: 14 residues. V lost 5 bases and J lost 5, with 15 bases in between. Germline CDR1 reads SGHTA; CDR2 reads FQGNSA. CDR3 amino acids: CASSRAAGSETQYF. CDR3 DNA: TGTGCCAGCAGCCGGGCGGCAGGGTCGGAGACCCAGTACTTC.

This chain joins TRBV7-3 and TRBJ2-7, with 7 nucleotides matching TRBD2. Per germline, CDR1 SGHTA and CDR2 FQGTGA. Losses at the gene ends were 4 bases for V and 2 bases for J; bases not matched to a gene: 5. The CDR3 has 14 amino acids. CDR3 DNA sequence: TGTGCCAGCAGCTCAACAGCGGGACCCTACGAGCAGTACTTC. It is translated as CASSSTAGPYEQYF.

V usage is TRBV7-2 and J usage is TRBJ2-3, with a tentative D call TRBD2 (5 bases). This CDR3 contains 14 residues. Germline CDR1 SGHTA, CDR2 FQGNSA. V lost 1 base, J lost 4 bases, and 9 bases lay in between. The CDR3 region is CASSLGLSPDTQYF. Written as DNA, the CDR3 is TGTGCCAGCAGCTTAGGACTATCACCAGATACGCAGTATTTT.

The J gene is TRBJ1-1, the V gene TRBV27; no firm D call. This CDR3 comprises 9 residues. Trimming removed 5 bases at V and 8 bases at J, with 3 bases between. Germline-derived CDR1 and CDR2 are MNHEY and SMNVEV (reference sequence). CDR3: CASSKEAFF. CDR3 coding DNA: TGTGCCAGCAGTAAAGAAGCTTTCTTT.

The chain is built from TRBV4-1 and TRBJ2-7; D is perhaps TRBD1 (6 bases). The V gene's germline CDR1 is MGHRA and CDR2 YSYEKL. The CDR3 is made up of 15 amino acids. V shed 4 bases and J shed 2 bases, with 15 bases lying between them. This CDR3 is CASSRIGTSTYEQYF. The CDR3 DNA reads as TGCGCCAGCAGCCGGATCGGGACATCTACCTACGAGCAGTACTTC.